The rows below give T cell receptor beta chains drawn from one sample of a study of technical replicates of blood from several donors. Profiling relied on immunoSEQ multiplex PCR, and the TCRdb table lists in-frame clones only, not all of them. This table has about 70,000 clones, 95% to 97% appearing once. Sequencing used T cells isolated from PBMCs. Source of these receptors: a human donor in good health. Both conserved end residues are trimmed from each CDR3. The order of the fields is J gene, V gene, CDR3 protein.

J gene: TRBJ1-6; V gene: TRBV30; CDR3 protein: AWNRQGNSPLH
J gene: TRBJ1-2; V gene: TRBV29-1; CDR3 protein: SVGDGGGYT
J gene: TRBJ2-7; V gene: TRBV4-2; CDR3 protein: ASSLDRGSYEQY
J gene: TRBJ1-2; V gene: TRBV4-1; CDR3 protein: ASSHGPGTGNYGYT
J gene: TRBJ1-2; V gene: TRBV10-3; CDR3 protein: AISEGEGTDGYT
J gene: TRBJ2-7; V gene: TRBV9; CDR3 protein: ASSVGPGDGYEQY
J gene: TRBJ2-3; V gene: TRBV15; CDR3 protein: ATSRAGTSGRAASLDTQY
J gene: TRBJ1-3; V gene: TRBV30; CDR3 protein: AWSGGGSFSGNTIY
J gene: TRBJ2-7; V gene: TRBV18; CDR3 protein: ASSPTGSNYEQY
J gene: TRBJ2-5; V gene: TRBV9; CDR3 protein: ASSVDPAGGIETQY
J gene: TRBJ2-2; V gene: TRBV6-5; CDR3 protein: ASSYYGSGELF
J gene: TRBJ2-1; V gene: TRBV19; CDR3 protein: ASSMSSLTYNEQF
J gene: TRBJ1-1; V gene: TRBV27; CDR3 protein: ASRSNLRGPAF
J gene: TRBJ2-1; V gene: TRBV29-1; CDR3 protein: SVDPQRGDYNEQF
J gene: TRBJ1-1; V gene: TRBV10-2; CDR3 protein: ASSDPGGKNTEAF
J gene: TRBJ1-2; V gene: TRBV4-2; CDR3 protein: ASSQPIANYGYT
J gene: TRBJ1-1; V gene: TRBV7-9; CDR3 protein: ASSLVDRGNTEAF
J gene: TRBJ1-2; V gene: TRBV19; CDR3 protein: ASSLGVVYGYT
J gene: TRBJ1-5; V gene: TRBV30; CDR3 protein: AWSVGQGFQPQH
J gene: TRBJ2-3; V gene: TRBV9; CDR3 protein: ASSVVASTDTQY
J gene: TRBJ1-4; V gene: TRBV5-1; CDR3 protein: ASSGPGQTSEKLF
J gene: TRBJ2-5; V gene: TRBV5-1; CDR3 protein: ASSLDGQGGKTQY
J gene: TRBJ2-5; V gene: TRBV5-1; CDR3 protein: ASSQDPGEILWETQY
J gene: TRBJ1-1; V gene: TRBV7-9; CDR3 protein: ASSSGQGSNTEAF
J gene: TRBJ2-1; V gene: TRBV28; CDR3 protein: ASSTAGRRDEQF
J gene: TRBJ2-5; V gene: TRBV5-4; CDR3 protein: ASSLALADQETQY
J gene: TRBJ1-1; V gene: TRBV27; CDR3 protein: ASSFRTRAEAF
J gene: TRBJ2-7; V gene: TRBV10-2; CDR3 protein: ASSWTSGVGTVYEQY
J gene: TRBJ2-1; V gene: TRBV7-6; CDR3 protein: ASSRGGSYNEQF
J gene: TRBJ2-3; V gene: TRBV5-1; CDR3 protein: ASSRLGGAFPDTQY
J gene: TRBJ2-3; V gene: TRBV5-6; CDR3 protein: ASRATQREADTQY
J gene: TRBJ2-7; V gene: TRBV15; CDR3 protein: ATGRDVAGDEWIIQQY
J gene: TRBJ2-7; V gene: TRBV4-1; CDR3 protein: ASSQGLRANEQY
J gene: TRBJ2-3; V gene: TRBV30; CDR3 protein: AWSVFGLRTDTQY
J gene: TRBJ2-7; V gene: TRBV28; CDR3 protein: ASTVSGGTYEQY
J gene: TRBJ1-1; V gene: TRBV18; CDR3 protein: ASSPPSDTEAF
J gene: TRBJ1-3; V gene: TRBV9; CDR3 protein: ASSVRQSSGNTIY
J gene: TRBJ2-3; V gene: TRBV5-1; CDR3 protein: ASSRRTDSTDTQY
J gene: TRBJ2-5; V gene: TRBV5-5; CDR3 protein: ASSVTSGGAMVTQY
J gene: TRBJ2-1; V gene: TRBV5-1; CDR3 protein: ASSLELAGVYEQF
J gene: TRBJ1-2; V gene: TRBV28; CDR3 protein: ASSDTRNYGYT
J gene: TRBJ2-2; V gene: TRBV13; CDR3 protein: ASSWRVGHTGELF
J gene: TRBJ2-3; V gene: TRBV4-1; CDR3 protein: ASTSGGPSDTDTQY
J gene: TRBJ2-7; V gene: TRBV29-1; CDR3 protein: SVEDPRDYEQY
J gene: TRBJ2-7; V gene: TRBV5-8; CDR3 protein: ASSLQGGYEQY
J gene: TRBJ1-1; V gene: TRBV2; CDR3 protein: ASSDDVQGTEAF
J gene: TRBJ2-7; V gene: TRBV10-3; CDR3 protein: AISESREYEQY
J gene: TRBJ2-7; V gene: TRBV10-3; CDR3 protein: AISGGSEQY
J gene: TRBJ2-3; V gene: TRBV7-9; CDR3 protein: ASSSGQGTDTQY
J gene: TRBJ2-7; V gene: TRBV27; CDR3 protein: ASSFLAGGPNEQY
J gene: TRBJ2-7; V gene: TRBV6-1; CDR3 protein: ASHSGQSNEQY
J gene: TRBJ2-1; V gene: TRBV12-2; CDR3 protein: ASRFLFLRLEQF
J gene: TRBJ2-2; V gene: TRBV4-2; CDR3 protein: ASSTGTSGLTGELF
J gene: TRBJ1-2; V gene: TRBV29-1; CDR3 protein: SVTVQGSRYGYT
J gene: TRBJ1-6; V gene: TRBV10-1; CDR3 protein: ASNMNTNSPLH